The 10 T cell receptor beta chains below all came from one sample that was sequenced in a study of beta chain features in type 1 diabetes. Sequenced material consisted of expressed TCRB transcripts (all of the isolated RNA was reverse transcribed). TCRdb's copy holds only in-frame clones and misses some; the assay was immunoSEQ multiplex PCR. The sample includes roughly 500,000 clones, more than 9.5% of them seen just once. The sample taken for sequencing was naive CD4+ T cells from blood. The origin of the receptors is a woman aged 18-29 years in good health.

The V and J genes are TRBV18 and TRBJ2-7, with no clear D. Trimming left V 3 bases short and J 5 bases short, with 8 bases between. The CDR3 spans 12 residues. Germline V gene lookup returns CDR1 KGHSH and CDR2 LQKENI. The CDR3 coding sequence is TGTGCCAGCTCACCCTCCGGACACGAGCAGTACGTC. It translates to CASSPSGHEQYV.

The rearrangement links TRBV5-1 to TRBJ2-5, with D possibly TRBD1 on 5 matching bases. The CDR3 has 14 amino acids. Germline V lookup: CDR1 SGHRS, CDR2 YFSETQ. Trimming shortened V by 3 bases and J by 3 bases, and 12 bases separated the two germline ends. CDR3 DNA: TGCGCCAGCAGCTCCCAGGGCCGGAAAGAGACCCAGTACTTC. Its protein is CASSSQGRKETQYF.

This clone was recorded only once. The V call is TRBV15, the J call TRBJ1-1; no clear D. Trimming removed 0 bases from V and 2 bases from J, with 7 bases in between. From germline, CDR1 is LNHNV and CDR2 YYDKDF (reference sequence). The CDR3 sequence is 14 residues long. The CDR3 bases are TGTGCCACCAGCAGAGATCCCCTAAACACTGAAGCTTTCTTT. This codes for CATSRDPLNTEAFF. The full variable domain, with the rest looked up from reference TRBV15 and TRBJ1-1, is DAMVIQNPRYQVTQFGKPVTLSCSQTLNHNVMYWYQQKSSQAPKLLFHYYDKDFNNEADTPDNFQSRRPNTSFCFLDIRSPGLGDTAMYLCATSRDPLNTEAFFGQGTRLTVV.

The genes are TRBV7-3 and TRBJ2-3; D call uncertain. CDR1 and CDR2 (germline): SGHTA, FQGTGA. The ends were cut back, 1 base at V and 0 bases at J, with 11 bases in the middle. The CDR3 consists of 16 residues. The CDR3 nucleotides are TGTGCCAGCAGCTTAAATAGGCGCGTAAGCACAGATACGCAGTATTTT. Its protein product is CASSLNRRVSTDTQYF.

V is TRBV29-1 and J is TRBJ2-5; 9 nucleotides match TRBD2. Unmatched junction bases numbered 1, after V lost 5 bases and J lost 0 bases. Germline V gene lookup returns CDR1 SQVTM and CDR2 ANQGSEA. The CDR3 is 13 amino acids. The CDR3 spells CSVRLADQETQYF. In DNA form, the CDR3 reads TGCAGCGTTAGACTAGCGGACCAAGAGACCCAGTACTTC.

This clone has a handful of counts. The chain couples TRBV18 to TRBJ2-7, with 10 bases fitting TRBD2. CDR1 is KGHSH and CDR2 is LQKENI in the germline V gene. V trimming: 3 bases; J trimming: 4 bases; junction bases outside the gene matches: 9. The CDR3 totals 16 residues. The CDR3 DNA follows: TGTGCCAGCTCACCTTCCCTAGCGGGAGTCGGTTACGAGCAGTACTTC. Translation gives CASSPSLAGVGYEQYF.

The chain combines TRBV19 with TRBJ2-3; 7 nucleotides match TRBD2. CDR1 is LNHDA and CDR2 is SQIVND in the germline V gene (reference sequence). The V and J ends lost 10 bases and 0 bases, in that order; junction bases with no gene match: 7. The CDR3 is made up of 14 amino acids. As DNA, the CDR3 is TGTGCCACGAGCGACGGGGGGAGCACAGATACGCAGTATTTT. Translated, it gives CATSDGGSTDTQYF.

This clone showed up just a few times. The chain couples TRBV4-1 to TRBJ1-4; TRBD1 is a possible D gene (5 bases). In germline, CDR1 is MGHRA, CDR2 YSYEKL. This CDR3 region has 16 residues. V lost 4 bases to trimming and J lost 1 base, with 13 bases between them. The CDR3 DNA is TGCGCCAGCAGCCGCCTTGGGGCAGGAACTAATGAAAAACTGTTTTTT. It specifies CASSRLGAGTNEKLFF.

This clone was counted only a few times. Other DNA sequences within the sample encode an identical CDR3. The chain has TRBV5-1 and TRBJ2-5; TRBD1 agrees at 7 bases. Trimming at V came to 0 bases and at J to 3 bases, leaving 2 bases not matched to a gene. Germline CDR1 and CDR2: SGHRS and YFSETQ. This CDR3 has 14 amino acids. CDR3 sequence: CASSLGTGEETQYF. CDR3 in DNA: TGCGCCAGCAGCTTGGGGACAGGCGAAGAGACCCAGTACTTC.

This clone has only a few counts. The chain employs TRBV25-1 and TRBJ2-7; 9 bases line up with TRBD2. CDR1 is MGHDK, CDR2 SYGVNS, per germline. V was pared by 3 bases and J by 2 bases, with 2 bases of the junction left unmatched. The CDR3 loop spans 14 amino acids. The DNA for the CDR3 is TGTGCCAGCAGTGACGTAGCGGGGGCCTACGAGCAGTACTTC. Protein: CASSDVAGAYEQYF.